Shown below are 21 T cell receptor beta chains from a single sample sequenced in a study of blood T cells in healthy people across ages. With a J-beta primer mix and a sample-barcoded 5' primer, a second PCR ran roughly 6 to 12 cycles. MiXCR was run by TCRdb on the 5' RACE reads, yielding one entry per CDR3 protein. The data contain more than 1.4 million distinct CDR3 sequences, approximately 42% of them singletons. Sequencing was carried out using blood. Receptors were obtained from a woman between 18 and 29 years old in good health.

This clonotype was observed once. The chain joins TRBV5-4 to TRBJ2-7, with 7 bases fitting TRBD1. This CDR3 region has 15 residues. The germline V gene encodes CDR1 SGHNT and CDR2 YYREEE (reference sequence). After removal of 3 bases from V and 3 bases from J, the junction contained 9 bases not matched to a gene. In DNA form, the CDR3 reads TGTGCCAGCAGCTCCGAGGACAGGAGCCACTACGAGCAGTACTTC. It codes for CASSSEDRSHYEQYF.

CDR3 amino acids: CASSPNPTPETQYF. The CDR3 DNA sequence: TGTGCCAGCAGCCCAAACCCCACCCCAGAGACCCAGTACTTC. V gene TRBV7-2 combines with J gene TRBJ2-7; no clear D gene. The J call may be incorrect, as the DNA end agrees better with TRBJ2-5. Per the germline V gene, CDR1 is SGHTA and CDR2 is FQGNSA. The CDR3 sequence is 14 residues long.

This clonotype was counted a few times. V usage is TRBV9 and J usage is TRBJ2-2; perhaps TRBD1 as D (5 bases). Between the trimmed V and J ends, which lost 0 bases and 2 bases, there was a span of 11 bases. Germline-derived CDR1 and CDR2 are SGDLS and YYNGEE. There are 16 residues in the CDR3. This chain's CDR3 is CASSVGQPENTGELFF. The CDR3 nucleotides are TGTGCCAGCAGCGTAGGACAGCCAGAAAACACCGGGGAGCTGTTTTTT. Full variable domain (outside the CDR3, taken from reference TRBV9 and TRBJ2-2): DSGVTQTPKHLITATGQRVTLRCSPRSGDLSVYWYQQSLDQGLQFLIQYYNGEERAKGNILERFSAQQFPDLHSELNLSSLELGDSALYFCASSVGQPENTGELFFGEGSRLTVL.

The chain employs TRBV12-2 and TRBJ2-1. The J call is uncertain, as TRBJ2-7 better fits the DNA end. TRBV12-2 is a recognized pseudogene. The CDR3 runs to 16 residues. The DNA of the CDR3 is TGTGCAAGTCGCCCCCAGTTCTGGTCCTCCTACAATGAGCAGTACTTC. Protein product: CASRPQFWSSYNEQYF.

The chain recombines TRBV30 with TRBJ2-5, with 15 bases lining up with TRBD2. The CDR3 extends over 14 amino acids. Trimming cost V 8 bases and J 5 bases; bases outside gene matches: 6. Per germline, CDR1 GTSNPN and CDR2 SVGIG (reference sequence). The CDR3 nucleotides read TGTGCCCGGACTAGCGGGGGGGCCGTCGAGACCCAGTACTTC. Protein sequence: CARTSGGAVETQYF.

V usage is TRBV3-1 and J usage is TRBJ2-1; maybe TRBD2 (6 bases). From germline, CDR1 is LGHDT and CDR2 YNNKEL (reference sequence). The ends were cut back, 3 bases at V and 1 base at J, with 22 bases in the middle. This CDR3 has 19 amino acids. CDR3 bases: TGTGCCAGCAGCCACGGAGGGAGTACAGATTACTATTCCTACAATGAGCAGTTCTTC. Its translation is CASSHGGSTDYYSYNEQFF.

The sample holds a few counts of this clonotype. This CDR3 is CASRERGPATYGYTF. The CDR3 DNA reads as TGTGCCAGCAGGGAGAGGGGTCCAGCCACGTATGGCTACACCTTC. This chain uses TRBV2 with TRBJ1-2; the D gene is possibly TRBD1 (5 bases). Germline loops: CDR1 SNHLY, CDR2 FYNNEI. This CDR3 spans 15 amino acids. Trimming removed 6 bases at V and 5 bases at J, with 19 bases between.

The chain has TRBV5-1 and TRBJ2-5; 11 nucleotides align to TRBD2. The assigned J gene may be wrong: the sequence end matches TRBJ2-7 better. The germline CDR1 and CDR2 sequences are SGHRS and YFSETQ. The CDR3 has 15 residues. The CDR3 loop reads CASSLPLAGVYEQYF. Here the CDR3 DNA reads TGCGCCAGCAGCTTGCCACTAGCGGGAGTCTACGAGCAGTACTTC.

The chain employs TRBV20-1 and TRBJ1-2; the D gene is possibly TRBD1 (5 bases). The CDR3 totals 17 residues. V was pared by 0 bases and J by 8 bases, with 25 bases between. Germline loops: CDR1 DFQATT, CDR2 SNEGSKA (reference sequence). CDR3 bases: TGCAGTGCTAGAGAGGTCGAGGACAAGGCCCAGGGAAGGGGCTACACCTTC. Its translation is CSAREVEDKAQGRGYTF.

There are a few counts of this clonotype. This sequence joins TRBV7-9 and TRBJ1-6; 9 bases align to TRBD1. The CDR3 runs to 20 residues. Trimming took 1 base from V and 4 from J; bases not matched to a gene: 14. Germline V gene sequence: CDR1 SEHNR, CDR2 FQNEAQ (reference sequence). The CDR3 region is CASSLDQGQGIDSYNSPLHF. DNA for the CDR3: TGTGCCAGCAGCTTAGACCAAGGACAGGGGATCGACTCTTATAATTCACCCCTCCACTTT.

The chain links TRBV6-6 to TRBJ2-7, with TRBD2 identical over 13 bases. V was pared by 6 bases and J by 2 bases, with 7 bases of the junction left unmatched. CDR3 length equals 16 residues. Germline lookup yields CDR1 MNHNY and CDR2 SVGAGI (reference sequence). The CDR3 loop reads CASSRGLAGDTYEQYF. DNA for the CDR3: TGTGCCAGCAGCCGTGGACTAGCGGGAGACACCTACGAGCAGTACTTC.

This clonotype was seen a handful of times. This chain joins TRBV5-1 and TRBJ2-1; 8 nucleotides agree with TRBD2. V shed 7 bases and J 2 bases; nucleotides not matched to a gene: 11. From germline, CDR1 is SGHRS and CDR2 YFSETQ. This CDR3 comprises 16 residues. The CDR3 bases are TGCGCCAGCTTCCTGAGGAGCGGGGGCCCCTACAATGAGCAGTTCTTC. Translating gives CASFLRSGGPYNEQFF.

This clonotype was observed a handful of times. This chain links TRBV11-3 with TRBJ2-7, with 12 positions matching TRBD2. The length of the CDR3 is 14 residues. Trimming cost V 4 bases and J 6 bases; bases outside gene matches: 4. CDR1 SGHNT and CDR2 YENEEA come from the germline V gene. CDR3 DNA sequence: TGTGCCAGCAGCTCGACTAGCGGGAGTTCCGAGCAGTACTTC. This sequence encodes CASSSTSGSSEQYF. The full variable domain, with the rest looked up from reference TRBV11-3 and TRBJ2-7, is EAGVVQSPRYKIIEKKQPVAFWCNPISGHNTLYWYLQNLGQGPELLIRYENEEAVDDSQLPKDRFSAERLKGVDSTLKIQPAELGDSAVYLCASSSTSGSSEQYFGPGTRLTVT.

This clonotype turned up a few times. The chain couples TRBV4-1 to TRBJ2-7, with D possibly TRBD2 on 6 matching bases. Germline CDR1 is MGHRA and CDR2 is YSYEKL. V dropped 3 bases and J dropped 2 bases, with 14 bases sitting between them. The CDR3 consists of 15 residues. CDR3 in amino acids: CASSQVRDSTYEQYF. The CDR3 DNA follows: TGCGCCAGCAGCCAGGTCCGGGACTCCACCTACGAGCAGTACTTC.

Only a few counts were recorded for this clonotype. J is TRBJ2-4 and V is TRBV7-9; 7 nucleotides agree with TRBD1. Trimming cost V 0 bases and J 6 bases; bases outside gene matches: 2. Germline values: CDR1 SEHNR, CDR2 FQNEAQ (reference sequence). CDR3 size: 14 residues. In DNA, the CDR3 is TGTGCCAGCAGCTTAGCCGGGACAGTAAACATTCAGTACTTC. Its translation is CASSLAGTVNIQYF.

This clonotype was picked up a small number of times. V and J are TRBV6-5 and TRBJ2-1, with 9 bases aligning to TRBD2. Germline V gives CDR1 MNHEY, CDR2 SVGAGI. The CDR3 is 17 residues long. Trimming at V came to 6 bases and at J to 3 bases, leaving 12 bases not matched to a gene. The CDR3 DNA reads as TGTGCCAGCAGCTACGGAGCGGGAGGAAGAATCTACAATGAGCAGTTCTTC. Amino acid sequence: CASSYGAGGRIYNEQFF.

V usage is TRBV5-1 and J usage is TRBJ2-5, with D maybe TRBD1 (6 bases). With 4 bases removed from V and 3 bases from J, the gap between germline ends came to 13 bases. The CDR3 has 14 residues. CDR1 is SGHRS and CDR2 is YFSETQ in the germline V gene. Here the CDR3 reads CASSGRGREETQYF. The CDR3 bases are TGCGCCAGCAGCGGCAGGGGTCGGGAAGAGACCCAGTACTTC.

The chain is built from TRBV12-3 or TRBV12-4 and TRBJ2-7; maybe TRBD2 (6 bases). Trimming took off 7 bases at V and 5 bases at J, with 21 bases between the two ends. This CDR3 region has 15 residues. Written as DNA, the CDR3 is TGTGCCAGCACCCAACAAGGCCTAGCGCTCAACGAGCAGTACTTC. The encoded protein is CASTQQGLALNEQYF.

This clonotype has more than one count but fewer than ten. The chain couples TRBV20-1 to TRBJ2-1; TRBD2 matches 12 bases. This CDR3 is built from 16 residues. J lost 6 bases, V lost 0 bases, and 6 bases had no gene match. The germline V gene has CDR1 DFQATT and CDR2 SNEGSKA (reference sequence). The CDR3 DNA sequence: TGCAGTGCTAGAGATTTGCTAGCGGGAGGGGCCAATGAGCAGTTCTTC. It specifies CSARDLLAGGANEQFF.

The chain joins TRBV6-5 to TRBJ2-7; 7 bases fit TRBD1. Germline V gene lookup returns CDR1 MNHEY and CDR2 SVGAGI. The trim removed 7 bases at V and 6 bases at J, leaving 12 bases unmatched. The CDR3 extends over 14 amino acids. This CDR3 is CASTETGSFLEQYF. CDR3 DNA sequence: TGTGCCAGCACCGAGACAGGGTCCTTCCTCGAGCAGTACTTC.

The chain links TRBV5-1 to TRBJ2-5, with D perhaps TRBD1 (5 bases). The CDR3 covers 15 residues. V was shortened by 0 bases and J by 4 bases, with 13 bases between the two germline ends. Germline V gene sequence: CDR1 SGHRS, CDR2 YFSETQ. The CDR3 sequence is CASSLADSRGETQYF. CDR3 bases: TGCGCCAGCAGCTTGGCCGACAGCAGAGGAGAGACCCAGTACTTC.